This entry features one T cell receptor beta chain sequence. What it binds is unknown. Stated time point: 20-29 weeks after completion of therapy. This sample was included in a study of T cell therapy after organ transplantation. Study details: T cells were expanded about two weeks with 30 CMV class I/II epitopes. After therapy, patients were monitored for around 30 weeks.

Produced via immunoSEQ multiplex PCR; TCRdb's table is partial and in-frame only. The data show around 19,000 clones, 84% seen once. The V and J ends lost 2 bases and 3 bases respectively, with 15 bases between them. Per the germline V gene, CDR1 is SGDLS and CDR2 is YYNGEE. The CDR3 has 15 residues. This receptor was taken from a human patient who had received a solid organ transplant and had CMV disease. Some T cells may arise from the graft donor. The specimen was CD8+ T cells from blood, collected after autologous CMV-specific T cell therapy. The V call is TRBV9, the J call TRBJ2-7; D remains unclear. Here the CDR3 reads CASSVSARIGYEQYF. The CDR3, as DNA: TGTGCCAGCAGCGTCAGCGCTAGGATAGGCTACGAGCAGTACTTC.